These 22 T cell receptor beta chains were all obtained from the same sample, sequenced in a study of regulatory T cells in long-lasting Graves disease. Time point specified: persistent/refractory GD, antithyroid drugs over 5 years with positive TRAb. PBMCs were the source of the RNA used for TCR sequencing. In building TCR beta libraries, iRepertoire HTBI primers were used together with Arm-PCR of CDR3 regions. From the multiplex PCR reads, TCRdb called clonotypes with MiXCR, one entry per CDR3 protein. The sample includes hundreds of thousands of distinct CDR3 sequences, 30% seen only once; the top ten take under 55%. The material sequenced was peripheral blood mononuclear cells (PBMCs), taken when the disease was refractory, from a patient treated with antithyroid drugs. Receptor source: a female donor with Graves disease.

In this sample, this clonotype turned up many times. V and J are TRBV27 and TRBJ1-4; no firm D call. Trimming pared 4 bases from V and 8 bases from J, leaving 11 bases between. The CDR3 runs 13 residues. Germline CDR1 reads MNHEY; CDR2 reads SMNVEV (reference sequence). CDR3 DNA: TGTGCCAGCAGTTCATTCGGAGGAGAAAAACTGTTTTTT. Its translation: CASSSFGGEKLFF.

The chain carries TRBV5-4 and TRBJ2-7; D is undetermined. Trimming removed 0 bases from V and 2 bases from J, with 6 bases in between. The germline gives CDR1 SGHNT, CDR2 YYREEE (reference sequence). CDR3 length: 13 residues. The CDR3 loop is CASSLGVPYEQYF. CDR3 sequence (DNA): TGTGCCAGCAGCTTGGGCGTACCCTACGAGCAGTACTTC.

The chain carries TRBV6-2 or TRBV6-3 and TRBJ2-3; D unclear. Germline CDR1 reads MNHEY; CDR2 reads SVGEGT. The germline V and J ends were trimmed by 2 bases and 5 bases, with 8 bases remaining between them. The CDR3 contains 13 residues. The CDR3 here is CASSYQNRDTQYF. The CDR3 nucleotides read TGTGCCAGCAGTTACCAAAACCGAGATACGCAGTATTTT.

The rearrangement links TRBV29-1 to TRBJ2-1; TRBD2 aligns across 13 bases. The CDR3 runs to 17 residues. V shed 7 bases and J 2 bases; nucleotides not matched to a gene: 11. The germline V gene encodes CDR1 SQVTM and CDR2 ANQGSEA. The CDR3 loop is CSALTRGLAGTYNEQFF. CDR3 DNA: TGCAGCGCCTTGACGCGGGGACTAGCGGGAACCTACAATGAGCAGTTCTTC.

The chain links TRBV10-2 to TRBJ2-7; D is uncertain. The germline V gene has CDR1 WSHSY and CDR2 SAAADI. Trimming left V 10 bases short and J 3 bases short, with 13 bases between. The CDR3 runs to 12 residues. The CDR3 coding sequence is TGCGCCACCTTAGGACCTTACTACGAGCAGTACTTC. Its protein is CATLGPYYEQYF.

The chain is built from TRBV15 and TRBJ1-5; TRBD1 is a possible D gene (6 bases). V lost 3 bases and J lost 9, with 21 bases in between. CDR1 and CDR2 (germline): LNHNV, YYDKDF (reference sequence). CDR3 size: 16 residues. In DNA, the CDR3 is TGTGCCACCAGCAGTTGGCCCGGGACATCGGGAGTGCCCCAGCATTTT. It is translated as CATSSWPGTSGVPQHF.

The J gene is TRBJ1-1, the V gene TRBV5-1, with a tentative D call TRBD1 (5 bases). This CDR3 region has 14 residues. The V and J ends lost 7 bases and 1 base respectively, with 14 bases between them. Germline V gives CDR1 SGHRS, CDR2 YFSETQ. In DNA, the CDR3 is TGCGCCAGCGATTCGGGGACGCCGAACACTGAAGCTTTCTTT. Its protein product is CASDSGTPNTEAFF.

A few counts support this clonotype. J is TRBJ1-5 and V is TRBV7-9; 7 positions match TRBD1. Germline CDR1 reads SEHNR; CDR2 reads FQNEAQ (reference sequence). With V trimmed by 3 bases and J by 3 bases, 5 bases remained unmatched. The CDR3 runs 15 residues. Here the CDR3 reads CASSFDRVSNQPQHF. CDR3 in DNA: TGTGCCAGCAGCTTTGACAGGGTCTCCAATCAGCCCCAGCATTTT. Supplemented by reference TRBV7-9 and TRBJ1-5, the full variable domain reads DTGVSQNPRHKITKRGQNVTFRCDPISEHNRLYWYRQTLGQGPEFLTYFQNEAQLEKSRLLSDRFSAERPKGSFSTLEIQRTEQGDSAMYLCASSFDRVSNQPQHFGDGTRLSIL.

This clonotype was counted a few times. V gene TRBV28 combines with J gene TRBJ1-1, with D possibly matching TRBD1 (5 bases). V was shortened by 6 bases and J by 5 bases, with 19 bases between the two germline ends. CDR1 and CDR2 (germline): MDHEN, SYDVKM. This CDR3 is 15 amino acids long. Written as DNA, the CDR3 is TGTGCCAGCAGGGACCTCAGGGTCAGGACGACTGAAGCTTTCTTT. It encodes CASRDLRVRTTEAFF.

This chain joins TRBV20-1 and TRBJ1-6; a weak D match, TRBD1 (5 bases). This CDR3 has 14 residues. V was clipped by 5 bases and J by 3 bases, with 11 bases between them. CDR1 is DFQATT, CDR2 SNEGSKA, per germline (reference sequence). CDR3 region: CSAQQTVYNSPLHF. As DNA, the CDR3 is TGCAGTGCTCAGCAGACAGTCTATAATTCACCCCTCCACTTT.

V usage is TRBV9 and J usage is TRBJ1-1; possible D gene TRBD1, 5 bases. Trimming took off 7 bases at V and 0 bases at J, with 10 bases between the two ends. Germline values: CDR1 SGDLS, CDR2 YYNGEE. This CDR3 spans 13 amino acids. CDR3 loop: CASGGDVNTEAFF. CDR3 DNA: TGTGCCAGCGGAGGGGATGTGAACACTGAAGCTTTCTTT.

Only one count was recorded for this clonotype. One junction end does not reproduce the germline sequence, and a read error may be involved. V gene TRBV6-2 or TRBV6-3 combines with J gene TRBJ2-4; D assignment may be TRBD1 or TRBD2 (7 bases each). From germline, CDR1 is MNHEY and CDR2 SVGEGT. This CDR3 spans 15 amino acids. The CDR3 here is CAGSRGGLAKNIQYF. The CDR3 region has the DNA TGTGCCGGCAGCAGGGGGGGGTTAGCCAAAAACATTCAGTACTTC.

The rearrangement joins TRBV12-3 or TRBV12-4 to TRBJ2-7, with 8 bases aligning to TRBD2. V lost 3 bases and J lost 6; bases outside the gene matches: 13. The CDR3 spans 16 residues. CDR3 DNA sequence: TGTGCCAGCAGTTTCAGGATAGGGACTAGTCCCATCGAGCAGTACTTC. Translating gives CASSFRIGTSPIEQYF.

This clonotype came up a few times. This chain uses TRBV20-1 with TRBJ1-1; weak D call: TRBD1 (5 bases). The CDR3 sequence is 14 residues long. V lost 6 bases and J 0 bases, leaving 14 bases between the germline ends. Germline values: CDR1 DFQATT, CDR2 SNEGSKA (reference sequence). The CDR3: CSAPPGNMNTEAFF. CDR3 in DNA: TGCAGTGCCCCTCCAGGGAACATGAACACTGAAGCTTTCTTT.

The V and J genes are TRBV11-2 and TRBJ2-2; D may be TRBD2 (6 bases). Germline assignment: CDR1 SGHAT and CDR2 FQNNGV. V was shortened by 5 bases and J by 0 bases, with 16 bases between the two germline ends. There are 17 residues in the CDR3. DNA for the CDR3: TGTGCCAGCAGCGGTCTCACTAGCAGCGCGAACACCGGGGAGCTGTTTTTT. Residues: CASSGLTSSANTGELFF.

The CDR3 spells CASSQGEGAEAFF. The DNA for the CDR3 is TGTGCCAGCAGCCAGGGGGAAGGCGCTGAAGCTTTCTTT. The rearrangement joins TRBV3-1 to TRBJ1-1; D may be TRBD1 (5 bases). V was shortened by 3 bases and J by 6 bases, with 11 bases between the two germline ends. Germline V CDR1 and CDR2: LGHDT, YNNKEL (reference sequence). The length of the CDR3 is 13 residues.

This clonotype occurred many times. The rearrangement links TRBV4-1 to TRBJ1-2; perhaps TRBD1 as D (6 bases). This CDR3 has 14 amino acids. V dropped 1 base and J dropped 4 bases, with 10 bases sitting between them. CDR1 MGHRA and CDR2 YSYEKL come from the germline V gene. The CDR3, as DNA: TGCGCCAGCAGCCAAGGGACAGTTTTCTATGGCTACACCTTC. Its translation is CASSQGTVFYGYTF.

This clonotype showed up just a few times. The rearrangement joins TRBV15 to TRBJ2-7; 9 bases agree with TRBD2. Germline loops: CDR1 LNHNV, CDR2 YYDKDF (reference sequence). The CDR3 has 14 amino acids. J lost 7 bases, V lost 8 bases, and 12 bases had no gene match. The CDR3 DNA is TGTGCCACCGCGGACCATAGCGGGAGTTGGGAGCAGTACTTC. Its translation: CATADHSGSWEQYF.

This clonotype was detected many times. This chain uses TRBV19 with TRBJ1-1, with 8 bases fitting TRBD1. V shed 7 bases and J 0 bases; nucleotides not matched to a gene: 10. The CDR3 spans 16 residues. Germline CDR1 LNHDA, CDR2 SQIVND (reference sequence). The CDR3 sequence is CASTLGTGRMNTEAFF. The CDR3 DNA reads TGTGCCAGTACCCTAGGGACAGGACGGATGAACACTGAAGCTTTCTTT.

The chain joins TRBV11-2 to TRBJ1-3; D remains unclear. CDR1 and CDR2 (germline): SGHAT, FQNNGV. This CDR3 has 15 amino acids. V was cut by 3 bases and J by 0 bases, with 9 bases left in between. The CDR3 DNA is TGTGCCAGCAGCTTGTCTTGGGACTCTGGAAACACCATATATTTT. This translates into CASSLSWDSGNTIYF.

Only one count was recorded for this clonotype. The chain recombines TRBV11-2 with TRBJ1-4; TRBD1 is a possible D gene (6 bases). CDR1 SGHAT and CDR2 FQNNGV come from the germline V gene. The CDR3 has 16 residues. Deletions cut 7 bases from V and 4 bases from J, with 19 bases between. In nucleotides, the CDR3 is TGTGCCAGCATGACGAATCAGGGGAGAGATAATGAAAAACTGTTTTTT. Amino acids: CASMTNQGRDNEKLFF.

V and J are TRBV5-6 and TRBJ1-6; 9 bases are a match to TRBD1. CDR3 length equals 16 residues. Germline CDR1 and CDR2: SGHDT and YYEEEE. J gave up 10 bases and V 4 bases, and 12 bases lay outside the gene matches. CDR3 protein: CASSRTGTGTGSPLHF. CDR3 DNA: TGTGCCAGCAGCCGCACCGGGACAGGGACGGGGTCACCCCTCCACTTT.